These 13 T cell receptor beta chains were all obtained from the same sample, sequenced in a study of Ad26.COV2.S vaccination and SARS-CoV-2 variants. The data were produced by immunoSEQ multiplex PCR, yet TCRdb's version contains in-frame clones alone and is incomplete. The repertoire holds a few hundred thousand clones, with approximately 90% as singletons. The treatment: over 15 received Ad26.COV2.S at low or high dose, single or two shots; 5 received placebo; per-sample allocation not given. Collection of samples fell on day 63 after the first vaccine or placebo injection. Sequenced material: peripheral blood, taken in a trial of Ad26.COV2.S vaccine versus placebo. These receptors were taken from a person aged 18-60 years who received the Ad26.COV2.S COVID-19 vaccine or a placebo.

The chain joins TRBV19 to TRBJ2-1; D uncertain. CDR1 is LNHDA, CDR2 SQIVND, per germline (reference sequence). Trimming shortened V by 6 bases and J by 0 bases, and 18 bases separated the two germline ends. The CDR3 extends over 17 amino acids. CDR3 protein: CASSLWATPYSYNEQFF. CDR3 in DNA: TGTGCCAGTAGCTTATGGGCAACTCCTTACTCCTACAATGAGCAGTTCTTC.

The V and J genes are TRBV19 and TRBJ1-1; 9 bases are a match to TRBD1. Germline loops: CDR1 LNHDA, CDR2 SQIVND (reference sequence). This CDR3 has 15 amino acids. After removal of 3 bases from V and 7 bases from J, the junction contained 9 bases not matched to a gene. CDR3 residues: CASSMAQGARDEAFF. DNA of the CDR3: TGTGCCAGTAGTATGGCACAGGGGGCGCGAGATGAAGCTTTCTTT.

The chain joins TRBV9 to TRBJ1-1; D unclear. This CDR3 spans 14 amino acids. Trimming stripped 4 bases from V and 6 bases from J, with 16 bases between. Germline V CDR1 and CDR2: SGDLS, YYNGEE. This CDR3 reads CASSPPIAGAEAFF. The CDR3, as DNA: TGTGCCAGCAGCCCCCCCATCGCAGGAGCTGAAGCTTTCTTT.

This sequence joins TRBV6-5 and TRBJ1-6; D uncertain. Germline CDR1 reads MNHEY; CDR2 reads SVGAGI. This CDR3 spans 14 amino acids. V lost 6 bases to trimming and J lost 2 bases, with 8 bases between them. DNA for the CDR3: TGTGCCAGCAGAGAGATAGCCTATAATTCACCCCTCCACTTT. This codes for CASREIAYNSPLHF.

This sequence joins TRBV7-9 and TRBJ2-5, with 8 bases lining up with TRBD2. This CDR3 comprises 15 residues. Germline V gives CDR1 SEHNR, CDR2 FQNEAQ (reference sequence). V was clipped by 5 bases and J by 4 bases; unmatched bases: 9. CDR3 nucleotide sequence: TGTGCCAGCAGCACATTCGGGGGGGCCGGAGAGACCCAGTACTTC. It encodes CASSTFGGAGETQYF.

The chain has TRBV4-3 and TRBJ1-4; 7 nucleotides match TRBD1. CDR1 is LGHNA and CDR2 is YSLEER in the germline V gene. Unmatched junction bases numbered 7, after V lost 1 base and J lost 8 bases. The CDR3 is made up of 15 amino acids. CDR3 loop: CASSQVKGAVEKLFF. DNA of the CDR3: TGCGCCAGCAGCCAAGTGAAGGGGGCGGTAGAAAAACTGTTTTTT.

The V gene is TRBV27, the J gene TRBJ1-2; 9 bases align to TRBD1. Germline CDR1 and CDR2: MNHEY and SMNVEV (reference sequence). The CDR3 is 15 residues long. Unmatched junction bases numbered 3, after V lost 4 bases and J lost 0 bases. As DNA, the CDR3 is TGTGCCAGCAGTTACACAGGGGGCACTAACTATGGCTACACCTTC. Its translation is CASSYTGGTNYGYTF.

The CDR3 spells CATSRDPLTDQPQHF. The CDR3 coding sequence is TGTGCCACCAGCAGAGATCCCCTGACGGATCAGCCCCAGCATTTT. The chain has TRBV15 and TRBJ1-5; no reliable D call. The CDR3 is made up of 15 amino acids. Germline V gene lookup returns CDR1 LNHNV and CDR2 YYDKDF (reference sequence). V dropped 0 bases and J dropped 5 bases, with 11 bases sitting between them.

The chain links TRBV19 to TRBJ2-5, with 12 bases lining up with TRBD2. This CDR3 spans 16 amino acids. CDR1 and CDR2 (germline): LNHDA, SQIVND (reference sequence). V shed 4 bases, J shed 5 bases, and the junction held 8 bases outside the gene matches. CDR3 DNA sequence: TGTGCCAGTAGTAAAGGACTAGCGGGATTGTGGGAGACCCAGTACTTC. Its translation is CASSKGLAGLWETQYF. The whole variable domain, remainder taken from reference TRBV19 and TRBJ2-5, is DGGITQSPKYLFRKEGQNVTLSCEQNLNHDAMYWYRQDPGQGLRLIYYSQIVNDFQKGDIAEGYSVSREKKESFPLTVTSAQKNPTAFYLCASSKGLAGLWETQYFGPGTRLLVL.

This sequence joins TRBV7-9 and TRBJ1-6; D unclear. CDR1 SEHNR and CDR2 FQNEAQ come from the germline V gene (reference sequence). CDR3 length equals 14 residues. Trimming took off 0 bases at V and 9 bases at J, with 9 bases between the two ends. The CDR3 here is CASSLAGGTSPLHF. DNA for the CDR3: TGTGCCAGCAGCTTAGCAGGAGGAACTTCACCCCTCCACTTT.

The chain combines TRBV9 with TRBJ1-3; 9 bases match TRBD1. This CDR3 has 15 amino acids. Germline V CDR1 and CDR2: SGDLS, YYNGEE. Losses at the gene ends were 4 bases for V and 4 bases for J; bases not matched to a gene: 6. In DNA, the CDR3 is TGTGCCAGCAGCTCGTCGGGGACAGGGGGAAACACCATATATTTT. This codes for CASSSSGTGGNTIYF.

The chain has TRBV14 and TRBJ1-2, with D perhaps TRBD1 (6 bases). The CDR3 contains 15 residues. The germline V gene encodes CDR1 SGHDN and CDR2 FVKESK. V was trimmed by 4 bases and J by 5 bases, leaving 17 bases between them. The CDR3 is CASSRKGQTPYGYTF. CDR3 coding DNA: TGTGCCAGCAGCCGCAAAGGACAGACTCCATATGGCTACACCTTC.

This clone has at least ten counts. The chain combines TRBV19 with TRBJ2-7, with 8 bases fitting TRBD2. The V gene's germline CDR1 is LNHDA and CDR2 SQIVND (reference sequence). This CDR3 is built from 17 residues. V was clipped by 9 bases and J by 4 bases; unmatched bases: 20. The CDR3 DNA reads as TGTGCCAGGGTACGGAGGCTAGCGGGTGATCGACTATACGAGCAGTACGTC. It is translated as CARVRRLAGDRLYEQYV.